The T cell receptor beta chain under discussion was sequenced for a study of cytomegalovirus exposure and HLA in healthy donors. The V gene's germline CDR1 is MNHEY and CDR2 SVGAGI. V lost 5 bases and J lost 1, with 8 bases in between. The CDR3 spans 13 residues. Researchers ran the PCR with 60 Vbeta and 13 Jbeta primers. Libraries were prepared by immunoSEQ multiplex PCR; TCRdb keeps only in-frame clonotypes and omits some of them. Of 90,000 to 110,000 clones in the sample, nearly 70% were seen once. This sequence was found in a woman in her seventies in good health and CMV-seropositive. The sample comprised PBMCs. V and J are TRBV6-5 and TRBJ1-2; D remains unclear. The chain's CDR3 is CASSNSFNYGYTF. The CDR3 DNA reads as TGTGCCAGCAGTAACAGCTTTAACTATGGCTACACCTTC.